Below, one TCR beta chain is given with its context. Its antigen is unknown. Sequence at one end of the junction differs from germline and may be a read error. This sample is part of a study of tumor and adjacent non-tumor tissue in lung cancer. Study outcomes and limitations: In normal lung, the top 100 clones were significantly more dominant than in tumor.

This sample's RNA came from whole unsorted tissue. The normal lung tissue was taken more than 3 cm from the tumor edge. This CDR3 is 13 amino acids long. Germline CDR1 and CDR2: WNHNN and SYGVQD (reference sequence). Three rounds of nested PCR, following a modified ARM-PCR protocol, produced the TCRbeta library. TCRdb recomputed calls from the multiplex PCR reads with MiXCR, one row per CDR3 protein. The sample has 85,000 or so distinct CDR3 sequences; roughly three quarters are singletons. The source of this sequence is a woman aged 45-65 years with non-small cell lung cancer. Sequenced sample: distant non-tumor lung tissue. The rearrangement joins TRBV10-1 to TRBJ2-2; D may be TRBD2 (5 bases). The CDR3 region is CASSSQIAGKLFF. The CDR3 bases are TGTGCCAGCAGTAGCCAGATCGCCGGGAAGCTGTTTTTT.